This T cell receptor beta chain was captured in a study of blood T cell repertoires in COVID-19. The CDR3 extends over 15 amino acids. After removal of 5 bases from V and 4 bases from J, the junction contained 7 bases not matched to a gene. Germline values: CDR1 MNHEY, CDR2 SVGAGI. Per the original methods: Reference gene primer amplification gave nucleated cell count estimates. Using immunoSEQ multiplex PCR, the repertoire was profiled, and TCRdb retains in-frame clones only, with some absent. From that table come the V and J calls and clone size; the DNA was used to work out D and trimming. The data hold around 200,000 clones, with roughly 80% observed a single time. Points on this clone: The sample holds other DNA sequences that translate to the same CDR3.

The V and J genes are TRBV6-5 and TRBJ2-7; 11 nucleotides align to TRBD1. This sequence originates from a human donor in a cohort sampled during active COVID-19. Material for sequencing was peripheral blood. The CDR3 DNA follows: TGTGCCAGCAGTCTTTCCGGGACAGGGGGGTACGAGCAGTACTTC. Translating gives CASSLSGTGGYEQYF.